A selection of T cell receptor beta chains follows, all from one sample in a study of blood T cell repertoires in COVID-19. Here immunoSEQ multiplex PCR was the method, and the copy in TCRdb shows in-frame clones only, minus some. The table has 270,000 or so clones, approximately 89% seen once. What was sequenced was PBMCs or T cells enriched from blood (not recorded which). Source of these receptors: a woman between 40 and 55 years old with acute COVID-19. Each CDR3 is given with its conserved first and last residue. The order of the fields is clone size, D gene, V gene, J gene, CDR3 DNA, CDR3 protein. D genes are given only for firm matches. Expanded clones get a size class; other rows say once, few or many, or leave the size out.

abundance: few
d_gene: NA
v_gene: TRBV6-5
j_gene: TRBJ1-5
CDR3nt: TGTGCCAGCAGTTACGTTGTCGGGGATCAGCCCCAGCATTTT
CDR3aa: CASSYVVGDQPQHF

abundance: NA
d_gene: NA
v_gene: TRBV24-1
j_gene: TRBJ2-3
CDR3nt: TGTGCCACCAGTGAATTACCGACAGGACAAAGCACAGATACGCAGTATTTT
CDR3aa: CATSELPTGQSTDTQYF

abundance: NA
d_gene: TRBD2
v_gene: TRBV11-2
j_gene: TRBJ2-3
CDR3nt: TGTGCCAGCACCAAGCGGGAGAGGGCAGATACGCAGTATTTT
CDR3aa: CASTKRERADTQYF

abundance: NA
d_gene: TRBD1
v_gene: TRBV27
j_gene: TRBJ2-7
CDR3nt: TGTGCCAGCAGTTGGGGACAGGGGGACTACGAGCAGTACTTC
CDR3aa: CASSWGQGDYEQYF

abundance: NA
d_gene: NA
v_gene: TRBV21-1
j_gene: TRBJ1-6
CDR3nt: TGTGCCAGCAGCAAATTGGTCAGGAGGAGCTCCTATAATTCACCCCTCCACTTT
CDR3aa: CASSKLVRRSSYNSPLHF

abundance: NA
d_gene: NA
v_gene: TRBV5-1
j_gene: TRBJ1-1
CDR3nt: TGCGCCAGCAGCCCCCAGGGGAACACTGAAGCTTTCTTT
CDR3aa: CASSPQGNTEAFF

abundance: NA
d_gene: NA
v_gene: TRBV29-1
j_gene: TRBJ2-1
CDR3nt: TGCAGCGTGAGGAAAGGAGATCCTCTTACGGAGCAGTTCTTC
CDR3aa: CSVRKGDPLTEQFF

abundance: NA
d_gene: TRBD2
v_gene: TRBV6-6
j_gene: TRBJ2-2
CDR3nt: TGTGCCAGCAGTCCCCCGTCGGGACTACCCCCGGGTACCGGGGAGCTGTTTTTT
CDR3aa: CASSPPSGLPPGTGELFF

abundance: NA
d_gene: TRBD2
v_gene: TRBV5-6
j_gene: TRBJ2-5
CDR3nt: TGTGCCAGCAGCTTGGTAGGGCTAGCGGAGATCCAAGAGACCCAGTACTTC
CDR3aa: CASSLVGLAEIQETQYF

abundance: NA
d_gene: NA
v_gene: TRBV12-3/TRBV12-4
j_gene: TRBJ1-5
CDR3nt: TGTGCCAGCACCCTGTCGGGGGGGCGGCCCCAGCATTTT
CDR3aa: CASTLSGGRPQHF

abundance: NA
d_gene: TRBD2
v_gene: TRBV4-1
j_gene: TRBJ2-1
CDR3nt: TGCGCCAGCACCCTTCGTCTAGCTAGCGGGAGCTCCTACAATGAGCAGTTCTTC
CDR3aa: CASTLRLASGSSYNEQFF

abundance: NA
d_gene: TRBD2
v_gene: TRBV5-1
j_gene: TRBJ2-2
CDR3nt: TGCGCCAGCAGCTTGGCCGCACTAGCGGGAGGGGCCGGGGAGCTGTTTTTT
CDR3aa: CASSLAALAGGAGELFF

abundance: NA
d_gene: TRBD1
v_gene: TRBV28
j_gene: TRBJ2-7
CDR3nt: TGTGCCAGCAGTTTCGGACAGGCTTCCTACGAGCAGTACTTC
CDR3aa: CASSFGQASYEQYF

abundance: NA
d_gene: NA
v_gene: TRBV10-3
j_gene: TRBJ2-5
CDR3nt: TGTGCCATCAGTGCTGGCAGGGGTATGGAGACCCAGTACTTC
CDR3aa: CAISAGRGMETQYF

abundance: once
d_gene: NA
v_gene: TRBV3-1/TRBV3-2
j_gene: TRBJ1-2
CDR3nt: TGTGCCAGCAGCCAAGGGGCAGGGGCTCCTGGCTACACCTTC
CDR3aa: CASSQGAGAPGYTF

abundance: NA
d_gene: NA
v_gene: TRBV28
j_gene: TRBJ1-1
CDR3nt: TGTGCCAGCAGTTTATTCAACAGGGAGGCTTTCTTT
CDR3aa: CASSLFNREAFF

abundance: once
d_gene: NA
v_gene: TRBV18
j_gene: TRBJ1-1
CDR3nt: TGTGCCAGCTCACGAGACACCATGAACACTGAAGCTTTCTTT
CDR3aa: CASSRDTMNTEAFF

abundance: NA
d_gene: TRBD1
v_gene: TRBV7-8
j_gene: TRBJ1-2
CDR3nt: TGTGCCAGCAGCTTAGGGGCAGGGGGCGACTATGGCTACACCTTC
CDR3aa: CASSLGAGGDYGYTF

abundance: NA
d_gene: TRBD1
v_gene: TRBV5-1
j_gene: TRBJ1-2
CDR3nt: TGCGCCAGCGCGAAAGGACAGGGCTTATATTATGGCTACACCTTC
CDR3aa: CASAKGQGLYYGYTF

abundance: NA
d_gene: TRBD1
v_gene: TRBV7-8
j_gene: TRBJ1-5
CDR3nt: TGTGCCAGCAGCTTGACAGGGGGCGCGAGCAATCAGCCCCAGCATTTT
CDR3aa: CASSLTGGASNQPQHF

abundance: NA
d_gene: NA
v_gene: TRBV5-1
j_gene: TRBJ1-1
CDR3nt: TGCGCCAGCAGCTTGTTTGCGGACACTGAAGCTTTCTTT
CDR3aa: CASSLFADTEAFF

abundance: NA
d_gene: TRBD1
v_gene: TRBV24-1
j_gene: TRBJ1-1
CDR3nt: TGTGCCACCAGTGATCCGAGACAGGGGGAAACTGAAGCTTTCTTT
CDR3aa: CATSDPRQGETEAFF

abundance: NA
d_gene: TRBD1
v_gene: TRBV24-1
j_gene: TRBJ1-1
CDR3nt: TGTGCCACCCAAGAGGGACAGCTGAACACTGAAGCTTTCTTT
CDR3aa: CATQEGQLNTEAFF

abundance: NA
d_gene: TRBD2
v_gene: TRBV10-1
j_gene: TRBJ2-2
CDR3nt: TGCGCCAGCAGCTGGACTAGCGAACCCGGGGAGCTGTTTTTT
CDR3aa: CASSWTSEPGELFF

abundance: NA
d_gene: NA
v_gene: TRBV7-9
j_gene: TRBJ1-1
CDR3nt: TGTGCCAGCAGCCTAGCGTTTGACAGTGGGGCTTTCTTT
CDR3aa: CASSLAFDSGAFF

abundance: NA
d_gene: TRBD1
v_gene: TRBV9
j_gene: TRBJ1-4
CDR3nt: TGTGCCAGCAGCGCCCGTGCAGGGGGCTATCGGATGGAAAAACTGTTTTTT
CDR3aa: CASSARAGGYRMEKLFF

abundance: NA
d_gene: TRBD2
v_gene: TRBV29-1
j_gene: TRBJ2-1
CDR3nt: TGCAGCGTCGCGGGTACTAGCGGGCGACGGTATAGCTCCTACAATGAGCAGTTCTTC
CDR3aa: CSVAGTSGRRYSSYNEQFF

abundance: NA
d_gene: TRBD2
v_gene: TRBV29-1
j_gene: TRBJ2-1
CDR3nt: TGCAGCGGGGGGACTAGCGGCTACAATGAGCAGTTCTTC
CDR3aa: CSGGTSGYNEQFF

abundance: NA
d_gene: NA
v_gene: TRBV24-1
j_gene: TRBJ2-1
CDR3nt: TGTGCCACCAGTGACAGCGTCTCCTACAATGAGCAGTTCTTC
CDR3aa: CATSDSVSYNEQFF

abundance: NA
d_gene: TRBD1
v_gene: TRBV20-1
j_gene: TRBJ1-1
CDR3nt: TGCAGTGCCAGTCCCGGGACAGGGCGGGCTTTCTTT
CDR3aa: CSASPGTGRAFF

abundance: NA
d_gene: TRBD1
v_gene: TRBV29-1
j_gene: TRBJ2-5
CDR3nt: TGCAGCGTGAAGGACAGGGGGCACGAGACCCAGTACTTC
CDR3aa: CSVKDRGHETQYF

abundance: NA
d_gene: NA
v_gene: TRBV11-2
j_gene: TRBJ1-4
CDR3nt: TGTGCCAGCAGCCCATTTAATGAAAAACTGTTTTTT
CDR3aa: CASSPFNEKLFF

abundance: few
d_gene: NA
v_gene: TRBV4-1
j_gene: TRBJ1-4
CDR3nt: TGCGCCAGCAGCCGGTACAGTGCAACTAATGAAAAACTGTTTTTT
CDR3aa: CASSRYSATNEKLFF

abundance: NA
d_gene: NA
v_gene: TRBV10-3
j_gene: TRBJ1-3
CDR3nt: TGTGCCATCAGTGACAGGGGATACTCTGGAAACACCATATATTTT
CDR3aa: CAISDRGYSGNTIYF

abundance: few
d_gene: NA
v_gene: TRBV27
j_gene: TRBJ1-5
CDR3nt: TGTGCCAGCAGTTATACAGGAGATCAGCCCCAGCATTTT
CDR3aa: CASSYTGDQPQHF

abundance: NA
d_gene: TRBD2
v_gene: TRBV4-2
j_gene: TRBJ2-7
CDR3nt: TGTGCCAGCAGCCAAGTCACTGGTACTAGCGGGACGATCCAGTACTTC
CDR3aa: CASSQVTGTSGTIQYF

abundance: NA
d_gene: NA
v_gene: TRBV7-2
j_gene: TRBJ2-4
CDR3nt: TGTGCCAGCAGCCCGGAGGTTCTAGCCAAAAACATTCAGTACTTC
CDR3aa: CASSPEVLAKNIQYF

abundance: NA
d_gene: NA
v_gene: TRBV4-1
j_gene: TRBJ1-6
CDR3nt: TGCGCCAGCAGCCTCCTCCAGGGCTCTAACTATAATTCACCCCTCCACTTT
CDR3aa: CASSLLQGSNYNSPLHF

abundance: NA
d_gene: NA
v_gene: TRBV19
j_gene: TRBJ1-5
CDR3nt: TGTGCCAGTAGTATGACAGGCGGACTCAATCAGCCCCAGCATTTT
CDR3aa: CASSMTGGLNQPQHF

abundance: few
d_gene: NA
v_gene: TRBV24-1
j_gene: TRBJ1-2
CDR3nt: TGTGCCACCAGTGGGGGAGAGGGGGTTGCGAGTATTCGTGGCTACACCTTC
CDR3aa: CATSGGEGVASIRGYTF

abundance: NA
d_gene: NA
v_gene: TRBV24-1
j_gene: TRBJ2-3
CDR3nt: TGTGCCACCAGGGACGGGAGAGAAGATACGCAGTATTTT
CDR3aa: CATRDGREDTQYF

abundance: NA
d_gene: TRBD2
v_gene: TRBV12-3/TRBV12-4
j_gene: TRBJ2-3
CDR3nt: TGTGCCAGCAGGACTAGCGGGACAGATACGCAGTATTTT
CDR3aa: CASRTSGTDTQYF

abundance: NA
d_gene: NA
v_gene: TRBV6-5
j_gene: TRBJ1-2
CDR3nt: TGTGCCAGCTGCCCCTACGAGGGCTCTTATGGCTACACCTTC
CDR3aa: CASCPYEGSYGYTF

abundance: once
d_gene: NA
v_gene: TRBV27
j_gene: TRBJ2-1
CDR3nt: TGTGCCAGCAGGCGCGCAGGGTCCGCGTCCTACAATGAGCAGTTCTTC
CDR3aa: CASRRAGSASYNEQFF

abundance: NA
d_gene: NA
v_gene: TRBV5-4
j_gene: TRBJ2-1
CDR3nt: TGTGCCAGCAGCTCAACCGGGACTTACAATGAGCAGTTCTTC
CDR3aa: CASSSTGTYNEQFF

abundance: NA
d_gene: TRBD2
v_gene: TRBV28
j_gene: TRBJ2-1
CDR3nt: TGTGCCAGCAGTTTAAAGCGGGGTGAGCAGTTCTTC
CDR3aa: CASSLKRGEQFF

abundance: NA
d_gene: TRBD1
v_gene: TRBV4-3
j_gene: TRBJ1-1
CDR3nt: TGCGCCAGCAGCCGGCGGACAGGGTACCTTATGAACACTGAAGCTTTCTTT
CDR3aa: CASSRRTGYLMNTEAFF

abundance: NA
d_gene: TRBD1
v_gene: TRBV9
j_gene: TRBJ1-6
CDR3nt: TGTGCCAGCAGCGAGGGGACAGCGTCGGGTTCACCCCTCCACTTT
CDR3aa: CASSEGTASGSPLHF

abundance: NA
d_gene: NA
v_gene: TRBV7-9
j_gene: TRBJ2-7
CDR3nt: TGTGCCAGCAGCTTCGGGGGAGCCTACGAGCAGTACTTC
CDR3aa: CASSFGGAYEQYF

abundance: NA
d_gene: NA
v_gene: TRBV2
j_gene: TRBJ1-1
CDR3nt: TGTGCCGGAACAGGGCCGGGGAACACTGAAGCTTTCTTT
CDR3aa: CAGTGPGNTEAFF

abundance: NA
d_gene: TRBD1
v_gene: TRBV24-1
j_gene: TRBJ1-5
CDR3nt: TGTGCCACCAGTGATCCAAGGACAGGGAACAATCAGCCCCAGCATTTT
CDR3aa: CATSDPRTGNNQPQHF

abundance: NA
d_gene: TRBD1
v_gene: TRBV11-2
j_gene: TRBJ1-5
CDR3nt: TGTGCCAGCAGTCACCGACCCCCCGTTCCGGGACAGTATCGGACTAATGGCAATCAGCCCCAGCATTTT
CDR3aa: CASSHRPPVPGQYRTNGNQPQHF

abundance: few
d_gene: TRBD1
v_gene: TRBV4-1
j_gene: TRBJ1-1
CDR3nt: TGCGCCAGCAGCCAGGGGGACAGGGTGAACACTGAAGCTTTCTTT
CDR3aa: CASSQGDRVNTEAFF

abundance: NA
d_gene: NA
v_gene: TRBV7-3
j_gene: TRBJ2-5
CDR3nt: TGTGCCAGCACCCGACGTGGAGGGCCGGGTGAGACCCAGTACTTC
CDR3aa: CASTRRGGPGETQYF

abundance: NA
d_gene: NA
v_gene: TRBV5-1
j_gene: TRBJ1-6
CDR3nt: TGCGCCAGCACATTACAGGGAGTGGGTAATTCACCCCTCCACTTT
CDR3aa: CASTLQGVGNSPLHF